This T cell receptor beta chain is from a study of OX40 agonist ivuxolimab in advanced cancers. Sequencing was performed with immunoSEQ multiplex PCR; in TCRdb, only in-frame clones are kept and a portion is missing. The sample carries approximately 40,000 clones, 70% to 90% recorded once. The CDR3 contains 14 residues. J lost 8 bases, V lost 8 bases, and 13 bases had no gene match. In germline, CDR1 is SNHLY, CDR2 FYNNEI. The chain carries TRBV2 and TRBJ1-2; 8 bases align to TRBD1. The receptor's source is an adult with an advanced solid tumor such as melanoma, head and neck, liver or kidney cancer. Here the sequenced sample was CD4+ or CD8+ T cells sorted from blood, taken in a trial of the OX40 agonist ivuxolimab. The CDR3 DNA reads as TGTGCCAGCGGACCGGGACAGGTAGCTAACGGCTACACCTTC. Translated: CASGPGQVANGYTF.